This T cell receptor beta chain was documented in a study of metastatic and nonmetastatic thyroid tumors. Study summary: The study looked at repertoires side by side in blood and in tumor or nodule tissue from malignant and benign thyroid patients.

There were no patients who had received any treatment before thyroid surgery. Broader study findings: Relative to benign nodules, malignant thyroid tumors were reportedly characterized by significantly elevated TCR beta diversity in blood and tumor.

Per the study methods: CDR3 was compared across clinicopathological groups, and the resulting differences were used to build a distant-metastasis classifier for papillary thyroid cancer. MiXCR re-clonotyped the PCR reads for TCRdb. TCRdb's processing, not the study's, gives the V and J calls here. The table records more than 25,000 clones, around 7.4% of them present only once. This clone was detected ten times or more. Its antigen is still unknown. Sequenced material: blood. The TCR was taken from a female donor with papillary thyroid cancer or a benign thyroid nodule (not recorded which). Some clones in this sample may be carry-over from other donors' samples.

The CDR3 spells CASSEEKTQGYF. In DNA, the CDR3 is TGTGCCAGCAGTGAGGAGAAAACCCAGGGGTACTTC. The chain uses TRBV2 and TRBJ2-7, with D possibly being TRBD1 (5 bases). Between the trimmed V and J ends, which lost 3 bases and 12 bases, there was a span of 15 bases. Germline loops: CDR1 SNHLY, CDR2 FYNNEI. The CDR3 is 12 residues long.